These 23 T cell receptor beta chains originate from one sample sequenced in a study of OX40 agonist ivuxolimab in advanced cancers. Assay: immunoSEQ multiplex PCR; the TCRdb copy retains only in-frame clones and omits some. The sample contains roughly 88,000 clones, more than 70% of which appear only once. The material was CD4+ or CD8+ T cells sorted from blood, obtained in a trial of the OX40 agonist ivuxolimab. These receptors originate from an adult with an advanced solid tumor such as melanoma, head and neck, liver or kidney cancer.

This clone was recorded a few times. This chain's CDR3 is CASSVAGLSYQADTQYF. The DNA of the CDR3 is TGTGCCAGCAGCGTAGCGGGACTGTCGTATCAAGCAGATACGCAGTATTTT. V is TRBV9 and J is TRBJ2-3; TRBD2 is a possible D gene (6 bases). The CDR3 sequence is 17 residues long. The V end lost 0 bases, the J end lost 4 bases, and 18 bases lay between the germline ends. Germline V CDR1 and CDR2: SGDLS, YYNGEE.

The V call is TRBV9, the J call TRBJ2-1, with 11 bases matching TRBD2. V was pared by 4 bases and J by 6 bases, with 12 bases of the junction left unmatched. The CDR3 has 17 residues. Germline CDR1 is SGDLS and CDR2 is YYNGEE. The CDR3 reads CASSPLGGTSGSNEQFF. The DNA for the CDR3 is TGTGCCAGCAGCCCCCTAGGTGGGACTAGCGGTTCCAATGAGCAGTTCTTC. Using reference TRBV9 and TRBJ2-1 for the parts outside the CDR3, the full variable domain is DSGVTQTPKHLITATGQRVTLRCSPRSGDLSVYWYQQSLDQGLQFLIQYYNGEERAKGNILERFSAQQFPDLHSELNLSSLELGDSALYFCASSPLGGTSGSNEQFFGPGTRLTVL.

The chain recombines TRBV5-4 with TRBJ2-1, with 8 bases lining up with TRBD1. CDR1 SGHNT and CDR2 YYREEE come from the germline V gene (reference sequence). The V segment lost 6 bases and the J segment 0 bases; nucleotides outside the gene matches: 5. CDR3 size: 15 residues. As DNA, the CDR3 is TGTGCCAGCACCTCAGACAGGGGCTCCTACAATGAGCAGTTCTTC. Amino acids: CASTSDRGSYNEQFF. Filled out from reference TRBV5-4 and TRBJ2-1, the complete variable domain reads ETGVTQSPTHLIKTRGQQVTLRCSSQSGHNTVSWYQQALGQGPQFIFQYYREEENGRGNFPPRFSGLQFPNYSSELNVNALELDDSALYLCASTSDRGSYNEQFFGPGTRLTVL.

V is TRBV19 and J is TRBJ1-4; D is unclear. The CDR3 is 15 amino acids. Trimming took 1 base from V and 4 from J, leaving 10 bases between them. Germline CDR1 is LNHDA and CDR2 is SQIVND (reference sequence). For the CDR3, the DNA is TGTGCCAGTAGTATAGGCCTTGGGAATAATGAAAAACTGTTTTTT. It yields the protein CASSIGLGNNEKLFF.

The chain combines TRBV5-1 with TRBJ2-5; D ambiguous. The germline gives CDR1 SGHRS, CDR2 YFSETQ. The CDR3 has 15 amino acids. V was cut by 0 bases and J by 1 base, with 10 bases left in between. In nucleotides, the CDR3 is TGCGCCAGCAGCTTGGAAGACATCTTCCAAGAGACCCAGTACTTC. Translated, it gives CASSLEDIFQETQYF.

V usage is TRBV14 and J usage is TRBJ1-4; 9 bases are shared with TRBD1. This CDR3 is 15 amino acids long. Germline V gives CDR1 SGHDN, CDR2 FVKESK. The ends lost 4 bases at V and 7 bases at J; junction bases unmatched: 7. The CDR3 spells CASSLSQGAGEKLFF. The CDR3 nucleotides are TGTGCCAGCAGCCTTTCACAGGGGGCAGGTGAAAAACTGTTTTTT. The full variable domain, rest sourced from reference TRBV14 and TRBJ1-4, is EAGVTQFPSHSVIEKGQTVTLRCDPISGHDNLYWYRRVMGKEIKFLLHFVKESKQDESGMPNNRFLAERTGGTYSTLKVQPAELEDSGVYFCASSLSQGAGEKLFFGSGTQLSVL.

The rearrangement uses TRBV27 and TRBJ2-2, with D perhaps TRBD1 (5 bases). Trimming removed 2 bases from V and 8 bases from J, with 21 bases in between. From germline, CDR1 is MNHEY and CDR2 SMNVEV (reference sequence). This CDR3 comprises 17 residues. The CDR3: CASSLDARVSLPGELFF. Written as DNA, the CDR3 is TGTGCCAGCAGTTTAGACGCCAGGGTTAGTCTTCCGGGGGAGCTGTTTTTT.

The sample holds a few counts of this clone. This chain links TRBV30 with TRBJ1-1, with D hard to call. The germline V gene has CDR1 GTSNPN and CDR2 SVGIG (reference sequence). Trimming stripped 5 bases from V and 1 base from J, with 11 bases between. CDR3 size: 13 residues. Here the CDR3 reads CAWGDGRNTEAFF. The CDR3 DNA is TGTGCCTGGGGGGATGGGAGGAACACTGAAGCTTTCTTT.

J is TRBJ2-3 and V is TRBV29-1; D unclear. Germline assignment: CDR1 SQVTM and CDR2 ANQGSEA. Trimming pared 7 bases from V and 5 bases from J, leaving 10 bases between. This CDR3 region has 11 residues. For the CDR3, the DNA is TGCAGCGCCTTACCCGGAGATACGCAGTATTTT. Translating gives CSALPGDTQYF.

The chain employs TRBV5-4 and TRBJ2-5, with TRBD2 matching over 9 bases. The V gene end was trimmed by 3 bases and the J gene end by 2 bases; junction bases not matched to a gene: 5. CDR1 SGHNT and CDR2 YYREEE come from the germline V gene (reference sequence). CDR3 size: 15 residues. The CDR3 is CASSSLLAGQETQYF. CDR3 DNA: TGTGCCAGCAGCTCCCTCCTAGCGGGACAAGAGACCCAGTACTTC. Combining the CDR3 with reference TRBV5-4 and TRBJ2-5 gives the whole variable domain ETGVTQSPTHLIKTRGQQVTLRCSSQSGHNTVSWYQQALGQGPQFIFQYYREEENGRGNFPPRFSGLQFPNYSSELNVNALELDDSALYLCASSSLLAGQETQYFGPGTRLLVL.

V is TRBV30 and J is TRBJ1-5; D unresolved. V was shortened by 3 bases and J by 3 bases, with 9 bases between the two germline ends. The germline gives CDR1 GTSNPN, CDR2 SVGIG (reference sequence). The CDR3 length is 13 residues. The CDR3 bases are TGTGCCTGGAGCGAGGGTAACAATCAGCCCCAGCATTTT. Its protein product is CAWSEGNNQPQHF.

This chain links TRBV27 with TRBJ2-5, with 9 bases aligning to TRBD1. The DNA end favors TRBJ2-7, so the J call may be wrong. The CDR3 has 17 residues. Germline CDR1 MNHEY, CDR2 SMNVEV (reference sequence). The CDR3 DNA is TGTGCCAGCAGTCCGGGGACAGGGTTAAGGAAGGGCTACGAGCAGTACTTC. This sequence encodes CASSPGTGLRKGYEQYF.

This chain joins TRBV28 and TRBJ1-1, with D possibly being TRBD1 (5 bases). The V end was cut by 8 bases, the J end by 1 base, with 8 bases between. This CDR3 is built from 12 residues. Germline V gene sequence: CDR1 MDHEN, CDR2 SYDVKM. CDR3 bases: TGTGCCAGCTGGGACCGGAACACTGAAGCTTTCTTT. This gives the protein CASWDRNTEAFF. The complete variable domain, with remaining parts taken from reference TRBV28 and TRBJ1-1, reads DVKVTQSSRYLVKRTGEKVFLECVQDMDHENMFWYRQDPGLGLRLIYFSYDVKMKEKGDIPEGYSVSREKKERFSLILESASTNQTSMYLCASWDRNTEAFFGQGTRLTVV.

The chain uses TRBV19 and TRBJ2-3, with 9 bases identical to TRBD1. The CDR3 consists of 16 residues. The V and J ends lost 5 bases and 8 bases, in that order; junction bases with no gene match: 14. Germline V gene sequence: CDR1 LNHDA, CDR2 SQIVND (reference sequence). CDR3 nucleotides: TGTGCCAGTAGTTCCTGGACAGGGGCTACTTCGGGTACGCAGTATTTT. It translates to CASSSWTGATSGTQYF.

This chain links TRBV29-1 with TRBJ2-3, with D possibly being TRBD1 (5 bases). The germline CDR1 and CDR2 sequences are SQVTM and ANQGSEA. CDR3 length equals 14 residues. Trimming shortened V by 2 bases and J by 6 bases, and 15 bases separated the two germline ends. The CDR3 nucleotides are TGCAGCGTTGAACCCTGGGGCGGCCAGGATACGCAGTATTTT. Translating it yields CSVEPWGGQDTQYF.

The chain links TRBV5-4 to TRBJ2-3; possibly TRBD2 for D (6 bases). V was trimmed by 2 bases and J by 6 bases, leaving 16 bases between them. Germline CDR1 reads SGHNT; CDR2 reads YYREEE (reference sequence). This CDR3 has 15 residues. CDR3 sequence reads: CASSFSGNNRDTQYF. The CDR3 nucleotides are TGTGCCAGCAGCTTTAGCGGTAATAATAGGGATACGCAGTATTTT.

The chain combines TRBV16 with TRBJ2-1, with TRBD2 matching over 10 bases. J gave up 6 bases and V 4 bases, and 6 bases lay outside the gene matches. From germline, CDR1 is KGHSY and CDR2 FQNENV. This CDR3 has 15 residues. The CDR3 bases are TGTGCCAGCAGCCCGAGCGGGAGGGCCGTCAATGAGCAGTTCTTC. It yields the protein CASSPSGRAVNEQFF. Full variable domain (missing parts from reference TRBV16 and TRBJ2-1): GEEVAQTPKHLVRGEGQKAKLYCAPIKGHSYVFWYQQVLKNEFKFLISFQNENVFDETGMPKERFSAKCLPNSPCSLEIQATKLEDSAVYFCASSPSGRAVNEQFFGPGTRLTVL.

V is TRBV18 and J is TRBJ2-1; 10 bases line up with TRBD1. V lost 4 bases, J lost 8 bases, and 5 bases stayed unmatched. CDR1 and CDR2 from the germline V gene are KGHSH and LQKENI. The CDR3 has 14 amino acids. CDR3 sequence reads: CASSRQGAEDEQFF. CDR3 nucleotide sequence: TGTGCCAGCTCACGACAGGGGGCGGAGGATGAGCAGTTCTTC.

The V call is TRBV19, the J call TRBJ2-3; tentatively, D is TRBD2 (5 bases). CDR1 is LNHDA and CDR2 is SQIVND in the germline V gene (reference sequence). The V end was cut by 7 bases, the J end by 3 bases, with 8 bases between. There are 12 residues in the CDR3. CDR3 DNA sequence: TGTGCCAGTATCGGCGGGACAGATACGCAGTATTTT. Translation gives CASIGGTDTQYF.

The chain is built from TRBV9 and TRBJ2-3; D call uncertain. CDR1 SGDLS and CDR2 YYNGEE come from the germline V gene. The V gene lost 0 bases and the J gene lost 5 bases, with 7 bases spanning the gap. The CDR3 runs to 13 residues. For the CDR3, the DNA is TGTGCCAGCAGCGTAGTGCCAGGAGATACGCAGTATTTT. Translated, it gives CASSVVPGDTQYF. Supplemented by reference TRBV9 and TRBJ2-3, the full variable domain reads DSGVTQTPKHLITATGQRVTLRCSPRSGDLSVYWYQQSLDQGLQFLIQYYNGEERAKGNILERFSAQQFPDLHSELNLSSLELGDSALYFCASSVVPGDTQYFGPGTRLTVL.

Note on this clone: One end of the junction varies from germline; a read error may be responsible. Other DNA sequences in this sample translate to the same CDR3. This sequence joins TRBV6-5 and TRBJ1-1; unclear D gene. The CDR3 runs to 15 residues. Germline CDR1 and CDR2: MNHEY and SVGAGI. The CDR3 loop is CASSTRGGVNTEAFF. Written as DNA, the CDR3 is TGTGCCAGCAGTACTCGGGGAGGCGTTAACACTGAAGCTTTCTTC.

This clone has just a few counts. The CDR3 DNA sequence: TGTGCCAGCAGTGATCCTTTCACAGATACGCAGTATTTT. It encodes CASSDPFTDTQYF. V and J are TRBV2 and TRBJ2-3; D is uncertain. The CDR3 runs 13 residues. Germline V lookup: CDR1 SNHLY, CDR2 FYNNEI. V was shortened by 3 bases and J by 2 bases, with 6 bases between the two germline ends.

CDR3 residues: CASSSGQGRGEKLFF. DNA for the CDR3: TGTGCCAGCAGTTCCGGACAGGGCAGGGGGGAAAAACTGTTTTTT. V and J are TRBV7-9 and TRBJ1-4; 8 bases map to TRBD1. With V trimmed by 6 bases and J by 8 bases, 11 bases remained unmatched. The CDR3 contains 15 residues. Germline loops: CDR1 SEHNR, CDR2 FQNEAQ (reference sequence).